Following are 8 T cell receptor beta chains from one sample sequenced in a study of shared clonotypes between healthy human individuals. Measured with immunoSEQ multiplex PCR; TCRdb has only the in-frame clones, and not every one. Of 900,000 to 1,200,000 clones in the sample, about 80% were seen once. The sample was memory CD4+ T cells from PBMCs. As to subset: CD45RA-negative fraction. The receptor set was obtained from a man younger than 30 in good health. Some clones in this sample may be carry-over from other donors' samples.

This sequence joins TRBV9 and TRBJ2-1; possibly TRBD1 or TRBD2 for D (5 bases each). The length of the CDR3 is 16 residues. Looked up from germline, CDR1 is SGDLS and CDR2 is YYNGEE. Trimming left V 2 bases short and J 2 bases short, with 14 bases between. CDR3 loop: CASSVTQGTPYNEQFF. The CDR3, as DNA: TGTGCCAGCAGCGTGACCCAAGGGACCCCCTACAATGAGCAGTTCTTC. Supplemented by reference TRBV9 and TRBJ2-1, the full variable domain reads DSGVTQTPKHLITATGQRVTLRCSPRSGDLSVYWYQQSLDQGLQFLIQYYNGEERAKGNILERFSAQQFPDLHSELNLSSLELGDSALYFCASSVTQGTPYNEQFFGPGTRLTVL.

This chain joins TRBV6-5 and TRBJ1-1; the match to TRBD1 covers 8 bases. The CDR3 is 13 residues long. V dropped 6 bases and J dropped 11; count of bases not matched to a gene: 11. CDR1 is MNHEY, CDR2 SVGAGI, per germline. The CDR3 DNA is TGTGCCAGCAGGACCAGGACAGGGTCTTCGGCTTTCTTT. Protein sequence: CASRTRTGSSAFF.

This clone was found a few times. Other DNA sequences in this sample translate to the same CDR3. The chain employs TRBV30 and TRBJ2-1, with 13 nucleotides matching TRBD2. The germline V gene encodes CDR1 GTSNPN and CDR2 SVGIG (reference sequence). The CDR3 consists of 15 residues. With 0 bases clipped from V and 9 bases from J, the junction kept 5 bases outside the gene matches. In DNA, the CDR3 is TGTGCCTGGAGTGTACTCGGGACTAGCGGGACTGAGCAGTTCTTC. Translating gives CAWSVLGTSGTEQFF.

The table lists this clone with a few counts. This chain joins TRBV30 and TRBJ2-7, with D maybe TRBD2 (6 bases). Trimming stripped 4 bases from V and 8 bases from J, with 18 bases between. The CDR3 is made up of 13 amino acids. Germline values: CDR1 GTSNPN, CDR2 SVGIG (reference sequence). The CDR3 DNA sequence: TGTGCCTGGACTCCGGGCGGGAATTTCAAGCAGTACTTC. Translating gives CAWTPGGNFKQYF.

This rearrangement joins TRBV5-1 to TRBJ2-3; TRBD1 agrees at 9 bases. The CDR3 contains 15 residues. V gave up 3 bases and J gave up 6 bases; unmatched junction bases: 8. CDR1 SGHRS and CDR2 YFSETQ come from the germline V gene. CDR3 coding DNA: TGCGCCAGCAGCTCCGGGACAGGGTTCGTGGATACGCAGTATTTT. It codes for CASSSGTGFVDTQYF. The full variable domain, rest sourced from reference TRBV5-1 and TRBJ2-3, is KAGVTQTPRYLIKTRGQQVTLSCSPISGHRSVSWYQQTPGQGLQFLFEYFSETQRNKGNFPGRFSGRQFSNSRSEMNVSTLELGDSALYLCASSSGTGFVDTQYFGPGTRLTVL.

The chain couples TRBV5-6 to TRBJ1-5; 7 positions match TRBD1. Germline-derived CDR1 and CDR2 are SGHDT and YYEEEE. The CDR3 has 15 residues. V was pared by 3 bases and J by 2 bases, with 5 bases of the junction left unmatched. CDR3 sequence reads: CASSSWDSGNQPQHF. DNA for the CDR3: TGTGCCAGCAGCTCATGGGACAGTGGCAATCAGCCCCAGCATTTT.

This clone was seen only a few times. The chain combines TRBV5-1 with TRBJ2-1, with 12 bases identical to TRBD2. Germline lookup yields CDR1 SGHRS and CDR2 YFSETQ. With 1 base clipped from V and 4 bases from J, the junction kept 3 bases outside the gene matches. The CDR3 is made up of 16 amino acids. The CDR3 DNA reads TGCGCCAGCAGCTTGTTTGGGACTAGCGGGTACAATGAGCAGTTCTTC. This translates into CASSLFGTSGYNEQFF.

CDR3 coding DNA: TGCGCCAGCAGCTGGTGGGGGGCCGACGGAAACACCATATATTTT. It is translated as CASSWWGADGNTIYF. The V and J genes are TRBV5-1 and TRBJ1-3; tentatively, D is TRBD1 (6 bases). This CDR3 has 15 amino acids. V was cut by 3 bases and J by 4 bases, with 14 bases left in between. Per the germline V gene, CDR1 is SGHRS and CDR2 is YFSETQ.